Listed below are T cell receptor beta chains from one sample, sequenced in a study of identical twins. TCRdb called the 5' RACE reads again in MiXCR, with one record for every CDR3 protein. The table lists roughly 230,000 distinct CDR3 sequences, about 8% of them singletons. These data also formed part of another study, on yellow fever vaccine responses in identical twins.

Sequenced material: CD8+ T cells sorted from blood. Source of these receptors: a woman between 18 and 29 years old in good health. Each CDR3 is given with its conserved first and last residue. A D gene is named only where the DNA matches it firmly. Some rows mark clone size as missing; the rest say once, few, many or name a class of expanded clone.

- | TRBJ2-7 | TRBV3-1 | - | CASSLKLDNEQYF | TGTGCCAGCAGCCTGAAACTGGACAACGAGCAGTACTTC
- | TRBJ2-1 | TRBV9 | - | CASRPPVAGLLDEQFF | TGTGCCAGCAGGCCGCCCGTTGCGGGACTGCTGGATGAGCAGTTCTTC
- | TRBJ2-5 | TRBV11-2 | TRBD2 | CASSFLDGGETQYF | TGTGCCAGCAGCTTTCTGGACGGGGGGGAGACCCAGTACTTC
once | TRBJ2-3 | TRBV11-1 | TRBD2 | CASNLPGLAGEPGNTQYF | TGTGCCAGCAATCTACCGGGACTAGCGGGGGAACCGGGGAATACGCAGTATTTT
many | TRBJ2-1 | TRBV12-3/TRBV12-4 | - | CASSWGPQNEQFF | TGTGCCAGCAGTTGGGGGCCACAAAATGAGCAGTTCTTC
few | TRBJ2-1 | TRBV27 | - | CASSFPSGGVGAGVAAKGGNEQFF | TGTGCCAGCAGTTTCCCGTCAGGGGGCGTCGGAGCGGGAGTAGCCGCAAAAGGTGGCAATGAGCAGTTCTTC
- | TRBJ2-3 | TRBV6-2/TRBV6-3 | - | CASSYHLGGRDTQYF | TGTGCCAGCAGTTACCATCTTGGGGGCAGAGATACGCAGTATTTT
few | TRBJ2-3 | TRBV28 | TRBD1 | CASSLYIFSQGAWTDTQYF | TGTGCCAGCAGTTTATATATCTTCAGCCAGGGGGCCTGGACAGATACGCAGTATTTT
- | TRBJ2-3 | TRBV5-6 | - | CASSGDSGTQYF | TGTGCCAGCAGCGGGGATAGCGGTACGCAGTATTTT
- | TRBJ1-6 | TRBV3-1 | - | CASSHDRSSYNSPLHF | TGTGCCAGCAGCCACGACAGAAGCTCCTATAATTCACCCCTCCACTTT
many | TRBJ2-2 | TRBV10-2 | - | CASSESRTTEITGELFF | TGCGCCAGCAGTGAGTCAAGGACTACAGAGATCACCGGGGAGCTGTTTTTT
many | TRBJ2-1 | TRBV7-9 | TRBD1 | CASSAREQGTYNEQFF | TGTGCCAGCAGCGCCCGGGAACAGGGGACCTACAATGAGCAGTTCTTC
many | TRBJ2-3 | TRBV6-1 | - | CASSLRESTDTQYF | TGTGCCAGCAGTCTCAGGGAGAGCACAGATACGCAGTATTTT
- | TRBJ2-7 | TRBV27 | - | CASSARGPSYEQYF | TGTGCCAGCAGCGCCCGGGGACCTTCCTACGAGCAGTACTTC
few | TRBJ2-6 | TRBV12-3/TRBV12-4 | TRBD1 | CASSFSGTDASGANVLTF | TGTGCCAGCAGTTTTTCCGGGACAGACGCTTCTGGGGCCAACGTCCTGACTTTC
- | TRBJ2-2 | TRBV24-1 | - | CATSDLGGSNTGELFF | TGTGCCACCAGTGATTTAGGAGGGTCCAACACCGGGGAGCTGTTTTTT
few | TRBJ2-7 | TRBV29-1 | - | CSVEGHEQYF | TGCAGCGTTGAAGGGCACGAGCAGTACTTC
- | TRBJ2-7 | TRBV30 | TRBD2 | CAWSTSGGNSYEQYF | TGTGCCTGGAGTACTAGCGGGGGGAATTCCTACGAGCAGTACTTC
many | TRBJ2-7 | TRBV5-1 | TRBD1 | CASSRGQGAYEQYF | TGCGCCAGCAGCAGAGGACAGGGGGCCTACGAGCAGTACTTC
- | TRBJ1-1 | TRBV5-6 | TRBD1 | CASSLVRGLRTHTEAFF | TGTGCCAGCAGCTTGGTCAGGGGGCTTAGGACACACACTGAAGCTTTCTTT
- | TRBJ2-7 | TRBV10-3 | TRBD1 | CAIIAGDSYEQYF | TGTGCCATCATTGCTGGGGACAGCTACGAGCAGTACTTC
few | TRBJ2-7 | TRBV7-8 | - | CASSWNRDYEQYF | TGTGCCAGCAGCTGGAACAGGGACTACGAGCAGTACTTC
few | TRBJ2-1 | TRBV15 | TRBD2 | CATSEPAEASGRQQQFF | TGTGCCACCAGCGAACCTGCTGAGGCTAGCGGGCGCCAACAGCAGTTCTTC
few | TRBJ2-3 | TRBV9 | - | CASSVLRLNTDTQYF | TGTGCCAGCAGCGTATTACGACTTAACACAGATACGCAGTATTTT
- | TRBJ2-5 | TRBV20-1 | - | CSARDSRDQYF | TGCAGTGCTAGAGATAGCCGGGACCAGTACTTC
few | TRBJ1-5 | TRBV12-3/TRBV12-4 | - | CASSLYSSNQPQHF | TGTGCCAGCAGTTTGTACAGTAGCAATCAGCCCCAGCATTTT
few | TRBJ1-4 | TRBV12-5 | - | CASGPRQHNEKLFF | TGTGCTAGTGGTCCTCGACAGCATAATGAAAAACTGTTTTTT
few | TRBJ2-7 | TRBV20-1 | TRBD2 | CSARMTSGEQYF | TGCAGTGCTCGGATGACTAGCGGGGAGCAGTACTTC
few | TRBJ2-1 | TRBV28 | TRBD2 | CASSPGTSGMSSYNEQFF | TGTGCCAGCAGTCCCGGGACTAGCGGGATGAGCTCCTACAATGAGCAGTTCTTC
many | TRBJ2-7 | TRBV7-9 | TRBD2 | CASSPVGGAYEQYF | TGTGCCAGCAGCCCGGTCGGGGGGGCCTACGAGCAGTACTTC
- | TRBJ2-7 | TRBV21-1 | - | CASKYNGTYEQYF | TGTGCCAGCAAATATAACGGCACCTACGAGCAGTACTTC
- | TRBJ1-6 | TRBV7-9 | - | CASYNIEKKNSPLHF | TGTGCCAGCTATAATATAGAGAAGAAAAATTCACCCCTCCACTTT
few | TRBJ2-7 | TRBV30 | - | CAWGPYEQYF | TGTGCCTGGGGGCCTTACGAGCAGTACTTC
- | TRBJ2-7 | TRBV7-2 | - | CASSSGAGSLSYEQYF | TGTGCCAGCAGCTCGGGGGCGGGATCCCTTTCCTACGAGCAGTACTTC
many | TRBJ2-7 | TRBV28 | TRBD2 | CASSLMREGPYEQYF | TGTGCCAGCAGTTTAATGCGGGAGGGCCCCTACGAGCAGTACTTC
- | TRBJ2-5 | TRBV5-6 | - | CASSLDGGTETQYF | TGTGCCAGCAGCTTGGATGGCGGGACGGAGACCCAGTACTTC
- | TRBJ1-5 | TRBV7-6 | - | CASSLQGFGQPQHF | TGTGCTAGCAGCTTACAGGGCTTCGGTCAGCCCCAGCATTTT
many | TRBJ2-2 | TRBV4-2 | - | CASSQELGMGSGELFF | TGTGCCAGCAGCCAAGAACTAGGAATGGGGTCCGGGGAGCTGTTTTTT
- | TRBJ2-5 | TRBV4-1 | - | CASSQLAEGEETQYF | TGCGCCAGCAGCCAGCTAGCGGAGGGGGAAGAGACCCAGTACTTC
- | TRBJ2-7 | TRBV15 | TRBD1 | CATSRGASGTGAYEQYF | TGTGCCACCAGCAGAGGGGCCTCCGGGACAGGGGCCTACGAGCAGTACTTC
many | TRBJ1-6 | TRBV20-1 | TRBD1 | CSARQIVVRTGPNEALHF | TGCAGTGCTAGACAGATCGTGGTTCGGACAGGCCCAAATGAAGCCCTCCACTTT
few | TRBJ2-5 | TRBV29-1 | - | CSVNREYQETQYF | TGCAGCGTGAACAGGGAGTACCAAGAGACCCAGTACTTC
many | TRBJ2-3 | TRBV12-3/TRBV12-4 | TRBD1 | CASTSGQGYTDTQYF | TGTGCCAGCACCTCGGGACAGGGCTACACAGATACGCAGTATTTT
many | TRBJ2-1 | TRBV25-1 | - | CASSDGENEQFF | TGTGCCAGCAGTGATGGGGAGAATGAGCAGTTCTTC
few | TRBJ2-1 | TRBV20-1 | - | CCARDRDSSYNEQFF | TGCTGTGCTAGAGATCGGGATAGCAGCTACAATGAGCAGTTCTTC
few | TRBJ2-2 | TRBV28 | - | CASSFAYGKNTGELFF | TGTGCCAGCAGTTTTGCGTACGGGAAGAACACCGGGGAGCTGTTTTTT
many | TRBJ2-7 | TRBV27 | - | CASSYGSSTYEQYF | TGTGCCAGCAGTTATGGCAGCTCCACTTACGAGCAGTACTTC
many | TRBJ2-7 | TRBV12-3/TRBV12-4 | - | CASSPPRGPRYEQYF | TGTGCCAGCAGTCCTCCACGGGGGCCCCGGTACGAGCAGTACTTC